These T cell receptor beta chains were read from a single sample in a study of T cell responses to AZD1222 COVID-19 vaccine. Assay: immunoSEQ multiplex PCR; the TCRdb copy retains only in-frame clones and omits some. The table has about 170,000 clones, around 90% seen once. The starting material was peripheral blood, obtained on day 0 of AZD1222 vaccination. The receptors derive from an adult in good health. The CDR3 runs from the conserved cysteine through the conserved F or W. Each record gives: V gene, clone size, D gene, J gene, CDR3 DNA, CDR3 protein. A D gene is named only where the DNA matches it firmly. For some rows the clone size is stated as once, few or many, or as a class when expanded; others skip it.

v_gene: TRBV30
abundance: NA
d_gene: TRBD1
j_gene: TRBJ2-7
CDR3nt: TGTGCCTGGAGAGGGACAGGGCACGAGGGCTACGAGCAGTACTTC
CDR3aa: CAWRGTGHEGYEQYF

v_gene: TRBV11-2
abundance: NA
d_gene: NA
j_gene: TRBJ2-7
CDR3nt: TGTGCCAGCAGCTTAGGGGTCCAGCCCGGTTACGAGCAGTACTTC
CDR3aa: CASSLGVQPGYEQYF

v_gene: TRBV3-1/TRBV3-2
abundance: NA
d_gene: TRBD2
j_gene: TRBJ2-1
CDR3nt: TGTGCCAGCAGCCGGGGACTAGCCTACAATGAGCAGTTCTTC
CDR3aa: CASSRGLAYNEQFF

v_gene: TRBV9
abundance: once
d_gene: TRBD1
j_gene: TRBJ2-5
CDR3nt: TGTGCCAGCAGCGTAACAGGGGGAGAGACCCAGTACTTC
CDR3aa: CASSVTGGETQYF

v_gene: TRBV5-8
abundance: NA
d_gene: TRBD1
j_gene: TRBJ2-2
CDR3nt: TGTGCCAGCAGCTTGAGACAGGGGGGTGTTATCACCGGGGAGCTGTTTTTT
CDR3aa: CASSLRQGGVITGELFF

v_gene: TRBV3-1/TRBV3-2
abundance: NA
d_gene: TRBD2
j_gene: TRBJ2-1
CDR3nt: TGTGCCAGCAGCCAAGATCTCGGGACTAGCGGGAGAAATGAGCAGTTCTTC
CDR3aa: CASSQDLGTSGRNEQFF

v_gene: TRBV5-5
abundance: NA
d_gene: TRBD2
j_gene: TRBJ2-1
CDR3nt: TGTGCCAGCAGCCCGGGACTAGCGGGCCTCTACAATGAGCAGTTCTTC
CDR3aa: CASSPGLAGLYNEQFF

v_gene: TRBV10-3
abundance: NA
d_gene: TRBD1
j_gene: TRBJ1-5
CDR3nt: TGTGCCATCAGTGAGGGGGACAGTAGCAATCAGCCCCAGCATTTT
CDR3aa: CAISEGDSSNQPQHF

v_gene: TRBV21-1
abundance: NA
d_gene: NA
j_gene: TRBJ1-5
CDR3nt: TGTGCCAGCAGCAAATGTGGGAATAGCAATCAGCCCCAGCATTTT
CDR3aa: CASSKCGNSNQPQHF

v_gene: TRBV10-3
abundance: NA
d_gene: NA
j_gene: TRBJ2-5
CDR3nt: TGTGCCATCAGTGAGCCCCGACACCCCACGGAGACCCAGTACTTC
CDR3aa: CAISEPRHPTETQYF

v_gene: TRBV9
abundance: NA
d_gene: NA
j_gene: TRBJ2-5
CDR3nt: TGTGCCAGCAGCGCCAGTGGGCAGGGGCTAAACCAAGAGACCCAGTACTTC
CDR3aa: CASSASGQGLNQETQYF

v_gene: TRBV2
abundance: NA
d_gene: NA
j_gene: TRBJ1-1
CDR3nt: TGTGCCAGCATGCCACAGAGCCTCATGAACACTGAAGCTTTCTTT
CDR3aa: CASMPQSLMNTEAFF

v_gene: TRBV4-1
abundance: NA
d_gene: TRBD1
j_gene: TRBJ1-6
CDR3nt: TGCGCCAGCAGCCTAGGACAGGGCGGATCACCCCTCCACTTT
CDR3aa: CASSLGQGGSPLHF

v_gene: TRBV12-3/TRBV12-4
abundance: NA
d_gene: NA
j_gene: TRBJ1-2
CDR3nt: TGTGCCAGCAGTGCCGGGACGGGAAAAAACACCTTC
CDR3aa: CASSAGTGKNTF

v_gene: TRBV19
abundance: NA
d_gene: NA
j_gene: TRBJ1-1
CDR3nt: TGTGCCAGTAAAAGTTTGAACACTGAAGCTTTCTTT
CDR3aa: CASKSLNTEAFF

v_gene: TRBV4-1
abundance: NA
d_gene: NA
j_gene: TRBJ2-7
CDR3nt: TGCGCCAGCAGCCCTAACACCGGGACCACCAGAAGTTACGAGCAGTACTTC
CDR3aa: CASSPNTGTTRSYEQYF

v_gene: TRBV14
abundance: NA
d_gene: TRBD2
j_gene: TRBJ2-7
CDR3nt: TGTGCCAGCAGCGGTCGCGGGAGGAGGTACGAGCAGTACTTC
CDR3aa: CASSGRGRRYEQYF